This is a list of T cell receptor beta chains from one sample in a study of CD8+ T cells in alopecia areata. Sequencing was performed with immunoSEQ multiplex PCR; in TCRdb, only in-frame clones are kept and a portion is missing. The table lists 130,000 to 150,000 clones, 80% to 90% of them singletons. The sequencing here drew on CD8+ T cells sorted from blood, taken at week 4, from a patient treated with tofacitinib. These receptors all stem from a human donor with alopecia areata. Both conserved end residues are trimmed from each CDR3. Fields, in order: V gene, J gene, D gene, CDR3 protein. The D gene is left open where the match is weak.

TRBV11-3	TRBJ1-1	.	ASSGGLEAF
TRBV27	TRBJ2-3	.	ASSQWGVSTDTQY
TRBV27	TRBJ2-5	.	ASSFLYQETQY
TRBV18	TRBJ2-7	TRBD2	ASSPGLESDEQY
TRBV29-1	TRBJ2-5	.	SVEGMTDSQY
TRBV9	TRBJ1-1	TRBD1	ASSVGDRVTEAF
TRBV28	TRBJ2-3	.	ASSPVGAHTDTQY
TRBV29-1	TRBJ1-2	TRBD1	SVEDTRLGQGSNYGYT
TRBV6-1	TRBJ1-2	TRBD1	ASTGADYGYT
TRBV7-8	TRBJ2-7	.	ASGLVSGTSYEQY
TRBV27	TRBJ2-2	TRBD2	ASRGAGGPGTGELF
TRBV6-6	TRBJ2-2	.	ASSPAGELF
TRBV4-3	TRBJ2-5	TRBD2	ASSHGLAFQETQY
TRBV19	TRBJ1-1	TRBD1	ASSTGAGAEAF
TRBV5-6	TRBJ2-3	TRBD1	ASSPGTGRDTQY
TRBV10-3	TRBJ2-1	.	AISGVADYNEQF
TRBV19	TRBJ1-5	.	ASSIIEGNQPQH
TRBV6-5	TRBJ2-3	TRBD2	ASTLSGGYTDTQY
TRBV30	TRBJ2-3	.	AWSQLAGTDTQY
TRBV27	TRBJ2-7	TRBD1	ASSTWTGGEQY
TRBV7-9	TRBJ1-2	TRBD1	ASSPLQGRTNYGYT
TRBV19	TRBJ2-1	TRBD1	ASSLRTGDGEQF
TRBV4-2	TRBJ2-7	.	ASSQDGPTEQY
TRBV29-1	TRBJ1-3	.	SFRDGSSGNTIY
TRBV7-2	TRBJ1-5	.	ASSLDWGSNQPQH
TRBV4-2	TRBJ1-2	TRBD1	ASSQARTGGTYGYT
TRBV13	TRBJ1-1	.	ASSFGSMNTEAF
TRBV13	TRBJ2-7	TRBD1	ASSKGGQGSYEQY
TRBV19	TRBJ2-1	.	ASSISVGNEQF
TRBV19	TRBJ1-1	.	ASKSLSNTEAF
TRBV4-1	TRBJ2-1	TRBD2	ARKAPSLAGENYNEQF
TRBV27	TRBJ2-3	TRBD2	ASSPRTSGGTDTQY
TRBV29-1	TRBJ2-2	TRBD2	SVLAGLNTGELF
TRBV6-5	TRBJ1-1	TRBD1	ASSSTGLNTEAF
TRBV14	TRBJ2-1	TRBD2	ASSQDVGLAAYNEQF
TRBV23-1	TRBJ2-5	TRBD1	ASSRRQWHGQGREETQY
TRBV25-1	TRBJ2-1	.	ASSERRAGNEQF
TRBV5-6	TRBJ2-1	TRBD2	ASSHRLAEQF
TRBV4-3	TRBJ1-5	.	ASSQDWGYSNQPQH
TRBV4-2	TRBJ2-6	.	ASSQDWDSGANVLT
TRBV7-2	TRBJ2-5	TRBD2	ASSSPTSGGQTQY